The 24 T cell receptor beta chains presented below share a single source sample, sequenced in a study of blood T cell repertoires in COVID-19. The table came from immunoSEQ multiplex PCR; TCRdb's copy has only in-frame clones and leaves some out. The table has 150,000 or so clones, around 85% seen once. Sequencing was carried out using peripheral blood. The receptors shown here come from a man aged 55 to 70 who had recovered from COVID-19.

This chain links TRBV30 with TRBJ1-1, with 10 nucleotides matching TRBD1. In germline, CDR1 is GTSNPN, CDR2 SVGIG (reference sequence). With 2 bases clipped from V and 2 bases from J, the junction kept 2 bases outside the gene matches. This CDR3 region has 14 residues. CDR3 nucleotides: TGTGCCTGGAGTAGACAGGGGGCCAACACTGAAGCTTTCTTT. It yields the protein CAWSRQGANTEAFF.

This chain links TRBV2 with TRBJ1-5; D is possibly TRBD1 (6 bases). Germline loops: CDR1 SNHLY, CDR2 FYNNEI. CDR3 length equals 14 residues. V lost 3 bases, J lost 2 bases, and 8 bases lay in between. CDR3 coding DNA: TGTGCCAGCAGTGACAGGGGCCGCAATCAGCCCCAGCATTTT. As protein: CASSDRGRNQPQHF.

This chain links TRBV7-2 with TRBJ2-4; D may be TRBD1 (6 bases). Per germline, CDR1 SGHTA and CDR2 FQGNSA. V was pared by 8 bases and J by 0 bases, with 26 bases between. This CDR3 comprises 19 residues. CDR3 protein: CASGFWGHGTSLAKNIQYF. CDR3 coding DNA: TGTGCCAGCGGGTTTTGGGGACACGGAACTTCACTAGCCAAAAACATTCAGTACTTC.

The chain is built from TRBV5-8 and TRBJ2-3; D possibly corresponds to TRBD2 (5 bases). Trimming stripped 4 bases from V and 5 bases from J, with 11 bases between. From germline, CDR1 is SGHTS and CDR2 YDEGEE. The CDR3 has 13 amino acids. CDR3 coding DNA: TGTGCCAGCAGCAACTTGGGAGAAGATACGCAGTATTTT. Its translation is CASSNLGEDTQYF.

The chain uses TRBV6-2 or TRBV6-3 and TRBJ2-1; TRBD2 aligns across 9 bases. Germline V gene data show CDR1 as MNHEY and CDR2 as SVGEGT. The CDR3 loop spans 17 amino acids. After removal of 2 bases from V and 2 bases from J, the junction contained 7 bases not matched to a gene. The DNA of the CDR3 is TGTGCCAGCAGTTACCGGGGCGGGGGGGCTCCCTACAATGAGCAGTTCTTC. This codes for CASSYRGGGAPYNEQFF.

CDR3 DNA sequence: TGTGCCAGCAGCGTGGGACTAGCGTCCGCCAAAGAGACCCAGTACTTC. Translation: CASSVGLASAKETQYF. The V gene is TRBV5-8, the J gene TRBJ2-5, with 10 nucleotides matching TRBD2. The germline CDR1 and CDR2 sequences are SGHTS and YDEGEE. The CDR3 sequence is 16 residues long. V gave up 4 bases and J gave up 3 bases; unmatched junction bases: 9.

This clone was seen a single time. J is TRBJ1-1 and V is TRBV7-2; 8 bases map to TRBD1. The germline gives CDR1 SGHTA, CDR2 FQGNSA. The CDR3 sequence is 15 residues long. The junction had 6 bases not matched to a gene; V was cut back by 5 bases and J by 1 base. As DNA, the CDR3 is TGTGCCAGCAGCCGGGACAGGCATCCGAACACTGAAGCTTTCTTT. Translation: CASSRDRHPNTEAFF.

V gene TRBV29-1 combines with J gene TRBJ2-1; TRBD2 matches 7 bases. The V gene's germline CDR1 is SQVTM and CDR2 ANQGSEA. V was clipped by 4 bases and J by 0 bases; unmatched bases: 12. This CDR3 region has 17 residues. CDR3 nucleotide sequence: TGCAGCGTTGCCCCTCCCGGCGGGGGTGACTCCTACAATGAGCAGTTCTTC. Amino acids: CSVAPPGGGDSYNEQFF.

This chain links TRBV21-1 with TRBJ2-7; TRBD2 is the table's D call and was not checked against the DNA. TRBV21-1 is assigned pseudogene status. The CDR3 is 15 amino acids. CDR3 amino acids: CASSPRRVCAYEQYF. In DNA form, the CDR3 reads TGTGCCAGCAGCCCCCGGAGGGTTTGCGCCTACGAGCAGTACTTC.

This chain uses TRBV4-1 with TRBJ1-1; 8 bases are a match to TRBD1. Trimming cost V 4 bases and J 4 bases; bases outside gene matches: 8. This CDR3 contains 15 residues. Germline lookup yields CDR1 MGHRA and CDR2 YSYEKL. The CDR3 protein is CASSLRGDRGTEAFF. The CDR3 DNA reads TGCGCCAGCAGCCTAAGGGGCGACAGGGGCACTGAAGCTTTCTTT.

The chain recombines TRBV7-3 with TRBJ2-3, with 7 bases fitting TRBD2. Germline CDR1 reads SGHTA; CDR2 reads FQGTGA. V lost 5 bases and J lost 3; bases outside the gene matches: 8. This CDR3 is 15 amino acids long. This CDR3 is CASSPSGVLTDTQYF. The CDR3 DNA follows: TGTGCCAGCAGCCCCAGCGGGGTCTTGACAGATACGCAGTATTTT.

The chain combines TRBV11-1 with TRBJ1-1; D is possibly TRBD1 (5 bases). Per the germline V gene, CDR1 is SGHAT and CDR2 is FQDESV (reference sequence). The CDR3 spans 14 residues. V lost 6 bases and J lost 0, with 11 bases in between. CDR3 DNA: TGTGCCAGCAGTTTTAGGGGTTTGAACACTGAAGCTTTCTTT. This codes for CASSFRGLNTEAFF.

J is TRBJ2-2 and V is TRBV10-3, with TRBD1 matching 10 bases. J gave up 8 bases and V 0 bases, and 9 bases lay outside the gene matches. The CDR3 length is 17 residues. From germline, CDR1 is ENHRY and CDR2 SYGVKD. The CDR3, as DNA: TGTGCCATCAGTGAGTCGATAAGACAGGGGGCAACGGGGGAGCTGTTTTTT. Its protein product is CAISESIRQGATGELFF.

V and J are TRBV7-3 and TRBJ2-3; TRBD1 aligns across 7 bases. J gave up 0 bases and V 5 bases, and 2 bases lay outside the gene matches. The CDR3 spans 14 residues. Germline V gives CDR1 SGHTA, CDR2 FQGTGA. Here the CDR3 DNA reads TGTGCCAGCAGCAGGGACAGTAGCACAGATACGCAGTATTTT. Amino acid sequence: CASSRDSSTDTQYF.

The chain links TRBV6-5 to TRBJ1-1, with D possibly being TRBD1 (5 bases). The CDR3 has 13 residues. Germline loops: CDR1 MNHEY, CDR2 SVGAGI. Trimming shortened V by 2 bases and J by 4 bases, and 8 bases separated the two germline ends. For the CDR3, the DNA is TGTGCCAGCAGTTACAGGGGTGTCACTGAAGCTTTCTTT. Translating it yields CASSYRGVTEAFF.

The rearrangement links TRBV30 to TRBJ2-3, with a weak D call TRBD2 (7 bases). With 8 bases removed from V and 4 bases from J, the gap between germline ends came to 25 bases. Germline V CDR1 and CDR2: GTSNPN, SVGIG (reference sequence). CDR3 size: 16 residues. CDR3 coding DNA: TGTGCCGGAGCCGGAGGGGGGGGAAGTTGGCCAGATACGCAGTATTTT. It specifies CAGAGGGGSWPDTQYF.

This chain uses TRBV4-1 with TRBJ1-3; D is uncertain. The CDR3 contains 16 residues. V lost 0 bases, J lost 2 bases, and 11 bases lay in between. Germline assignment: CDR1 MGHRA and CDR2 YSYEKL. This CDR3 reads CASSQDWKRTGNTIYF. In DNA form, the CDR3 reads TGCGCCAGCAGCCAAGATTGGAAGAGGACTGGAAACACCATATATTTT.

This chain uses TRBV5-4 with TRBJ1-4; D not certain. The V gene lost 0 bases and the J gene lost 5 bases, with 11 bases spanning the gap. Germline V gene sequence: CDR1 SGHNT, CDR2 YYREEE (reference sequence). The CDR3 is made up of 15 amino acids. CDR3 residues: CASSLGAGMNEKLFF. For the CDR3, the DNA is TGTGCCAGCAGCTTGGGGGCGGGGATGAATGAAAAACTGTTTTTT. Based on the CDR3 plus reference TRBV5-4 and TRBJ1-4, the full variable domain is ETGVTQSPTHLIKTRGQQVTLRCSSQSGHNTVSWYQQALGQGPQFIFQYYREEENGRGNFPPRFSGLQFPNYSSELNVNALELDDSALYLCASSLGAGMNEKLFFGSGTQLSVL.

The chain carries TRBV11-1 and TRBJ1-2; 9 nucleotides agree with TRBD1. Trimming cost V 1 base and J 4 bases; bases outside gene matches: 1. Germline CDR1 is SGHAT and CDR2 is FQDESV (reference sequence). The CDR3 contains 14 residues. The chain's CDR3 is CASSLETGGYGYTF. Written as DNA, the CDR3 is TGTGCCAGCAGCTTAGAGACAGGGGGCTATGGCTACACCTTC.

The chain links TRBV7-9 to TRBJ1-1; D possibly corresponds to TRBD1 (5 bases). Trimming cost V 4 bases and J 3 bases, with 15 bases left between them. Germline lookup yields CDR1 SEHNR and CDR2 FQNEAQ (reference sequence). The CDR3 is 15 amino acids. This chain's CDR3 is CASSSGDGLYTEAFF. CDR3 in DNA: TGTGCCAGCAGCTCCGGGGACGGACTATACACTGAAGCTTTCTTT.

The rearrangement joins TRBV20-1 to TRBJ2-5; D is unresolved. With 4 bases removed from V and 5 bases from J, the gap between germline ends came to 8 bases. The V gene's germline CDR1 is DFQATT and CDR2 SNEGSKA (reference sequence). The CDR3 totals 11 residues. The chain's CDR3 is CSAILSETQYF. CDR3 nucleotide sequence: TGCAGTGCTATCCTCTCCGAGACCCAGTACTTC.

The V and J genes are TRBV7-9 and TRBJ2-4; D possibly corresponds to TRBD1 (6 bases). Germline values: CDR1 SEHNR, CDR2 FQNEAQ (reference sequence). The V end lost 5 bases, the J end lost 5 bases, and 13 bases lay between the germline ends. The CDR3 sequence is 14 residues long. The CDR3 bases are TGTGCCAGCAGCCTAGGGACACGAGAAAACATTCAGTACTTC. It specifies CASSLGTRENIQYF.

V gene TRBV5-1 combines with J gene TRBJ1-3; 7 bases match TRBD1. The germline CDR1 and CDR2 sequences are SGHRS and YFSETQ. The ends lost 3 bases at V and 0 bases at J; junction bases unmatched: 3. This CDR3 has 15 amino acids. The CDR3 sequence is CASSSGTVSGNTIYF. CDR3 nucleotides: TGCGCCAGCAGCTCCGGGACAGTCTCTGGAAACACCATATATTTT.

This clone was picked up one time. The CDR3 DNA reads TGTGCCAGCAGTGGCGGGGGGGCCTGGGACACCGGGGAGCTGTTTTTT. Residues: CASSGGGAWDTGELFF. This chain connects TRBV6-1 to TRBJ2-2; 9 bases line up with TRBD2. J lost 3 bases, V lost 4 bases, and 6 bases had no gene match. Germline V gene data show CDR1 as MNHNS and CDR2 as SASEGT. This CDR3 is 16 amino acids long.